This TCR beta chain was recovered during a study of blood T cells in healthy people across ages. It was with a sample-barcoded 5' primer and a J-beta primer mix that a second PCR of roughly 7 to 12 cycles was run. Every sample gave at least 2.5 million paired-end reads containing CDR3. TCRdb called the 5' RACE reads again in MiXCR, with one record for every CDR3 protein. This table holds about 640,000 distinct CDR3 sequences, roughly 58% found once. Regarding this clonotype: Its antigen is currently unknown.

Overall study findings and caveats: A roughly linear fall in TCR beta diversity per million T cells was seen with increasing age.

With V trimmed by 3 bases and J by 4 bases, 5 bases remained unmatched. CDR1 and CDR2 from the germline V gene are LGHDT and YNNKEL (reference sequence). CDR3 length: 14 residues. Every donor contributed 8 to 10 milliliters of peripheral blood by blood draw. V is TRBV3-1 and J is TRBJ1-2; 7 bases fit TRBD1. The sample comprised blood. This receptor was obtained from a man in his 60s in good health. CDR3 nucleotides: TGTGCCAGCAGCCAGAACAGGGGCGGCTATGGCTACACCTTC. Protein: CASSQNRGGYGYTF.